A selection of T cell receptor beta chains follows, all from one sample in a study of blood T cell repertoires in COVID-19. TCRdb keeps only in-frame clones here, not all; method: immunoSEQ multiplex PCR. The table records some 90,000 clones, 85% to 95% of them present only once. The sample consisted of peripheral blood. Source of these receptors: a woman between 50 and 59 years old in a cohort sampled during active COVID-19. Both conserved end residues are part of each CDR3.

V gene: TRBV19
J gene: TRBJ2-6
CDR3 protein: CASSRAGGPGANVLTF

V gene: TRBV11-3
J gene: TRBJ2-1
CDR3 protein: CASSPPQAGGSYNEQFF

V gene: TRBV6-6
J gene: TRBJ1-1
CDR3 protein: CASSYSGEAFF

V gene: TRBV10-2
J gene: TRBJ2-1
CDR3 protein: CASSDAGGQYNEQFF

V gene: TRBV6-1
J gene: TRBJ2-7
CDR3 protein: CASSDLQGASSYEQYF

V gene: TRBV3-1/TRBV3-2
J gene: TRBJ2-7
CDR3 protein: CASSPGTRTYEQYF

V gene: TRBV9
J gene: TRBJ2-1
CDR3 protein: CAGTYGAGDLTNEQFF

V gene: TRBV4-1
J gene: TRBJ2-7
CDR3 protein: CASSQSRQGAYEQYF

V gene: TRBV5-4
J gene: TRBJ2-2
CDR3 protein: CAGLRQGAGTGELFF

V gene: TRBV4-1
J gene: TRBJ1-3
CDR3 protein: CASSQSQTKAENTIYF

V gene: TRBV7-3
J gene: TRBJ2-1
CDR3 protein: CASSQGGSGNYEQFF